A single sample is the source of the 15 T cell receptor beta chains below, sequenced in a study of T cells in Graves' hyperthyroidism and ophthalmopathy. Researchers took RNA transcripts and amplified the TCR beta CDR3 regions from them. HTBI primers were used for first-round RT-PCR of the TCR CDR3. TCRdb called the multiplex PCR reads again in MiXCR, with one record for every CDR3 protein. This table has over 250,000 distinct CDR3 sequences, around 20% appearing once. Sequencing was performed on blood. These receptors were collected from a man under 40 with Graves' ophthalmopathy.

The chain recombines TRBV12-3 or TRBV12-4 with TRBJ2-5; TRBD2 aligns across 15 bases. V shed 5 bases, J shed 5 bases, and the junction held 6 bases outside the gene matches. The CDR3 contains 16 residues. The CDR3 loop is CASSPGLAGGEETQYF. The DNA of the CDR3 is TGTGCCAGCAGTCCAGGACTAGCGGGGGGGGAGGAGACCCAGTACTTC.

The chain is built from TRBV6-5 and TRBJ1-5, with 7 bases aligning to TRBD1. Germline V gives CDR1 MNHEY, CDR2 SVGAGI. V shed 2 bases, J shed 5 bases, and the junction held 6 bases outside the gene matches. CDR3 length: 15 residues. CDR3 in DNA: TGTGCCAGCAGTTACCTGACAGGGAACGATCAGCCCCAGCATTTT. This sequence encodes CASSYLTGNDQPQHF.

CDR3 in DNA: TGTGCCAGCAGCTTGTCCCGGCGAGGTGAGCAGTTCTTC. Its translation: CASSLSRRGEQFF. The chain joins TRBV7-9 to TRBJ2-1; D unresolved. Trimming left V 3 bases short and J 9 bases short, with 12 bases between. This CDR3 is built from 13 residues. The germline gives CDR1 SEHNR, CDR2 FQNEAQ (reference sequence).

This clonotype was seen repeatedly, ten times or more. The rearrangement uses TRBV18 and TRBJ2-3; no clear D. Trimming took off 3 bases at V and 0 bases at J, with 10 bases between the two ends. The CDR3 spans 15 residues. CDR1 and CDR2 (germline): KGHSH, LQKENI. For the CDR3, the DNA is TGTGCCAGCTCACCGGCCTACCTTAGCACAGATACGCAGTATTTT. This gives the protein CASSPAYLSTDTQYF.

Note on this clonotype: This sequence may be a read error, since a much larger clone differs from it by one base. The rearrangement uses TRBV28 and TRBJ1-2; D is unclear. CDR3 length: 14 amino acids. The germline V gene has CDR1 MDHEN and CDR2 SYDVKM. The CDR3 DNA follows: TGTGCCAGCAGTTACGGTGGATCTATCTATGGCTACATCTTC. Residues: CASSYGGSIYGYIF.

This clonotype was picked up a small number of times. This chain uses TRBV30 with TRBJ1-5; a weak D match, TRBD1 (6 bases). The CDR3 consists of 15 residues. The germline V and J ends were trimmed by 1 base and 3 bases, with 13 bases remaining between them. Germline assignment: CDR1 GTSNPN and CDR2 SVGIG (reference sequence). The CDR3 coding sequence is TGTGCCTGGAGTGAAGGACAGAGATACAATCAGCCCCAGCATTTT. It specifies CAWSEGQRYNQPQHF.

The CDR3 here is CASSLDQDRGSYEQYF. Here the CDR3 DNA reads TGTGCCAGCAGCTTAGATCAGGACAGGGGATCCTACGAGCAGTACTTC. The V gene is TRBV7-2, the J gene TRBJ2-7, with TRBD1 identical over 9 bases. The V gene end was trimmed by 1 base and the J gene end by 1 base; junction bases not matched to a gene: 5. There are 16 residues in the CDR3. The germline CDR1 and CDR2 sequences are SGHTA and FQGNSA.

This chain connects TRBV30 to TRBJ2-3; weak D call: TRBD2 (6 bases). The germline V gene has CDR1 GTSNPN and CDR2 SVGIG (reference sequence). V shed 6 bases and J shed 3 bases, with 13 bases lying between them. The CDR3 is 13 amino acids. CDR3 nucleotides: TGTGCCTGCCTTAAGACTAGTACAGATACGCAGTATTTT. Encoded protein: CACLKTSTDTQYF. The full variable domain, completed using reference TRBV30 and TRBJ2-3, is SQTIHQWPATLVQPVGSPLSLECTVEGTSNPNLYWYRQAAGRGLQLLFYSVGIGQISSEVPQNLSASRPQDRQFILSSKKLLLSDSGFYLCACLKTSTDTQYFGPGTRLTVL.

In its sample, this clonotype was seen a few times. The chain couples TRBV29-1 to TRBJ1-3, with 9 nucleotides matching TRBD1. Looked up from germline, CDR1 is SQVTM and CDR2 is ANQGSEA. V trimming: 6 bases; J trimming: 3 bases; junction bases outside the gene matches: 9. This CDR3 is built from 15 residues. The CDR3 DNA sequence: TGCAGCGTAATCCCTACAGGGGGCAGTGGAAACACCATATATTTT. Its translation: CSVIPTGGSGNTIYF.

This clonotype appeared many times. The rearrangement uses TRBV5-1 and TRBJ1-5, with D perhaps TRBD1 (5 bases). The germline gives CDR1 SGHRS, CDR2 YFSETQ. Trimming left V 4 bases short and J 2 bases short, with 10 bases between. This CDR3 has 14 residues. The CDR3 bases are TGCGCCAGCAGCAGTACGGGGGGCAATCAGCCCCAGCATTTT. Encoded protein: CASSSTGGNQPQHF.

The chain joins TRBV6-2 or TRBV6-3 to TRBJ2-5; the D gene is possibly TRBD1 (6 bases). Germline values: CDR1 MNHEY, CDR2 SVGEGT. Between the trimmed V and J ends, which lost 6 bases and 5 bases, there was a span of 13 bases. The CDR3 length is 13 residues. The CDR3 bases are TGTGCCAGCAGGATGACAGGTCCGGAGACCCAGTACTTC. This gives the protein CASRMTGPETQYF.

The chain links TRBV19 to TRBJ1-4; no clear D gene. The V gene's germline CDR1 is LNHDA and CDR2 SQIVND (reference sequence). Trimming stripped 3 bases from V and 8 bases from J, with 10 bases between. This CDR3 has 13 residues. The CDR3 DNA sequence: TGTGCCAGTAGTATGTGGAGCGACGAAAAACTGTTTTTT. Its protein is CASSMWSDEKLFF.

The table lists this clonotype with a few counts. Here the CDR3 reads CASSAQGAGELFF. The DNA for the CDR3 is TGTGCCAGCAGCGCCCAGGGAGCCGGGGAGCTGTTTTTT. The chain is built from TRBV14 and TRBJ2-2, with D possibly called TRBD1 or TRBD2 (5 bases each). This CDR3 comprises 13 residues. Trimming shortened V by 5 bases and J by 6 bases, and 10 bases separated the two germline ends. From germline, CDR1 is SGHDN and CDR2 FVKESK.

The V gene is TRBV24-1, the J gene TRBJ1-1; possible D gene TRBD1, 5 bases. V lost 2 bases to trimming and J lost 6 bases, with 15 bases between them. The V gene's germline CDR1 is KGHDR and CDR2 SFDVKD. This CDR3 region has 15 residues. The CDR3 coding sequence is TGTGCCACCAGTGATTCAGGTCGGGGGTCCCCTGAAGCTTTCTTT. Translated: CATSDSGRGSPEAFF.

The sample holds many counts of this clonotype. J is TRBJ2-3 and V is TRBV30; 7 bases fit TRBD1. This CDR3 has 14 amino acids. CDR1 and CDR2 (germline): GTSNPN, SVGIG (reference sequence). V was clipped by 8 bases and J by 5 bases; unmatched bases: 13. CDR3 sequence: CAGQTGMLVDTQYF. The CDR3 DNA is TGTGCCGGACAGACAGGGATGTTGGTAGATACGCAGTATTTT.